These 21 T cell receptor beta chains were all obtained from the same sample, sequenced in a study of blood T cell repertoires in COVID-19. TCRdb's copy holds only in-frame clones and misses some; the assay was immunoSEQ multiplex PCR. The table includes a few hundred thousand clones, 85% detected once. Sample: peripheral blood. These receptors were collected from a woman aged 45 to 65 with active or convalescent COVID-19.

This chain links TRBV6-5 with TRBJ2-7, with TRBD2 matching over 8 bases. V trimming: 4 bases; J trimming: 0 bases; junction bases outside the gene matches: 8. The CDR3 covers 16 residues. CDR1 and CDR2 (germline): MNHEY, SVGAGI. The CDR3: CASSFLAGPSSYEQYF. The DNA for the CDR3 is TGTGCCAGCAGTTTTCTAGCGGGTCCGAGCTCCTACGAGCAGTACTTC.

V usage is TRBV19 and J usage is TRBJ1-5, with D possibly TRBD1 on 5 matching bases. CDR1 and CDR2 from the germline V gene are LNHDA and SQIVND (reference sequence). With 3 bases removed from V and 0 bases from J, the gap between germline ends came to 9 bases. The CDR3 totals 15 residues. In DNA form, the CDR3 reads TGTGCCAGTAGTATTATTCAGGGTAGCAATCAGCCCCAGCATTTT. Amino acids: CASSIIQGSNQPQHF.

V usage is TRBV7-6 and J usage is TRBJ1-2; the D gene is possibly TRBD1 (6 bases). Germline V gene sequence: CDR1 SGHVS, CDR2 FNYEAQ. V shed 3 bases and J shed 7 bases, with 15 bases lying between them. The CDR3 has 14 amino acids. CDR3 in DNA: TGTGCCAGCAGCTTGTTTACAGGGTCGGGTGGCTACACCTTC. This sequence encodes CASSLFTGSGGYTF.

The chain's CDR3 is CASVAGTYNEQFF. CDR3 sequence (DNA): TGTGCCAGTGTGGCAGGTACCTACAATGAGCAGTTCTTC. The V and J genes are TRBV19 and TRBJ2-1; D is uncertain. Per germline, CDR1 LNHDA and CDR2 SQIVND (reference sequence). The CDR3 loop spans 13 amino acids. Trimming shortened V by 8 bases and J by 2 bases, and 10 bases separated the two germline ends.

The gene calls are TRBV2 and TRBJ2-7; weak D call: TRBD1 (5 bases). The CDR3 runs to 13 residues. Looked up from germline, CDR1 is SNHLY and CDR2 is FYNNEI. Trimming removed 1 base from V and 4 bases from J, with 8 bases in between. The CDR3 sequence is CASSEGTPYEQYF. The CDR3 nucleotides read TGTGCCAGCAGTGAAGGGACACCTTACGAGCAGTACTTC.

This chain joins TRBV30 and TRBJ2-1, with 7 bases fitting TRBD2. The germline V gene has CDR1 GTSNPN and CDR2 SVGIG (reference sequence). After removal of 2 bases from V and 3 bases from J, the junction contained 4 bases not matched to a gene. This CDR3 has 14 amino acids. The CDR3 reads CAWSWPSGYNEQFF. The CDR3 DNA follows: TGTGCCTGGAGTTGGCCTAGCGGCTACAATGAGCAGTTCTTC.

The chain has TRBV3-1 (or the pseudogene TRBV3-2) and TRBJ1-5; D may be TRBD1 (5 bases). V was trimmed by 7 bases and J by 4 bases, leaving 11 bases between them. Germline V lookup: CDR1 LGHDT, CDR2 YNNKEL (reference sequence). The CDR3 extends over 13 amino acids. This CDR3 is CASNLTDNQPQHF. CDR3 DNA: TGTGCCAGCAACCTGACAGATAATCAGCCCCAGCATTTT.

V and J are TRBV7-2 and TRBJ2-3; 9 nucleotides agree with TRBD2. This CDR3 is 17 amino acids long. Germline CDR1 SGHTA, CDR2 FQGNSA. Germline trimming cut 2 bases from V and 4 bases from J; bases unmatched to any gene: 10. CDR3 bases: TGTGCCAGCAGCTTACTAGCGGGAACCAGTACCTCAGATACGCAGTATTTT. Protein sequence: CASSLLAGTSTSDTQYF.

The chain joins TRBV9 to TRBJ2-1; 12 nucleotides align to TRBD2. J was trimmed by 6 bases and V by 4 bases; bases with no gene match: 17. The CDR3 has 19 residues. Germline loops: CDR1 SGDLS, CDR2 YYNGEE. CDR3 sequence: CASSTPVASGREGANEQFF. The CDR3 coding sequence is TGTGCCAGCAGCACGCCTGTGGCTAGCGGGAGGGAGGGGGCCAATGAGCAGTTCTTC. Full variable domain (missing parts from reference TRBV9 and TRBJ2-1): DSGVTQTPKHLITATGQRVTLRCSPRSGDLSVYWYQQSLDQGLQFLIQYYNGEERAKGNILERFSAQQFPDLHSELNLSSLELGDSALYFCASSTPVASGREGANEQFFGPGTRLTVL.

The genes are TRBV5-1 and TRBJ1-4; D might be TRBD1 (5 bases). Trimming took 4 bases from V and 0 from J, leaving 13 bases between them. The germline CDR1 and CDR2 sequences are SGHRS and YFSETQ. CDR3 size: 16 residues. The CDR3 here is CASSVDSYATNEKLFF. Written as DNA, the CDR3 is TGCGCCAGCAGCGTTGACAGCTACGCAACTAATGAAAAACTGTTTTTT.

This sequence joins TRBV5-6 and TRBJ1-2; D is perhaps TRBD1 (6 bases). Germline V gene lookup returns CDR1 SGHDT and CDR2 YYEEEE. The CDR3 is 15 residues long. V was pared by 3 bases and J by 2 bases, with 14 bases between. This chain's CDR3 is CASSWAGAPNYGYTF. CDR3 nucleotide sequence: TGTGCCAGCAGCTGGGCAGGGGCGCCAAACTATGGCTACACCTTC.

The chain employs TRBV29-1 and TRBJ1-6; 7 bases agree with TRBD1. The length of the CDR3 is 13 residues. Germline CDR1 SQVTM, CDR2 ANQGSEA. The junction had 7 bases not matched to a gene; V was cut back by 4 bases and J by 10 bases. The CDR3 DNA follows: TGCAGCGTTGCGGAGGGGGCGTCGTCACCCCTCCACTTT. Its translation: CSVAEGASSPLHF.

On this clone itself: Additional DNA sequences in this sample encode the identical CDR3. CDR3 sequence (DNA): TGTGCCAGCAGGGACAGGGGGAATGAGCAGTTCTTC. It encodes CASRDRGNEQFF. V usage is TRBV2 and J usage is TRBJ2-1; 10 bases map to TRBD1. The V segment lost 6 bases and the J segment 7 bases; nucleotides outside the gene matches: 0. The CDR3 loop spans 12 amino acids. Per germline, CDR1 SNHLY and CDR2 FYNNEI.

This rearrangement joins TRBV7-9 to TRBJ1-1; 7 bases map to TRBD1. J lost 0 bases, V lost 5 bases, and 6 bases had no gene match. The germline V gene has CDR1 SEHNR and CDR2 FQNEAQ (reference sequence). The CDR3 sequence is 15 residues long. For the CDR3, the DNA is TGTGCCAGCAGCCACCACAGGGGCCTGAACACTGAAGCTTTCTTT. This translates into CASSHHRGLNTEAFF.

The genes are TRBV6-1 and TRBJ2-2, with D perhaps matching TRBD2 (5 bases). The CDR3 is 15 residues long. The germline V gene has CDR1 MNHNS and CDR2 SASEGT. The V and J ends lost 2 bases and 4 bases respectively, with 11 bases between them. CDR3 in DNA: TGTGCCAGCAGTGAACAGGTGGCGGGCACCGGGGAGCTGTTTTTT. Encoded protein: CASSEQVAGTGELFF.

The chain carries TRBV18 and TRBJ1-3, with a tentative D call TRBD1 (6 bases). CDR3 length: 16 amino acids. The V and J ends lost 6 bases and 4 bases respectively, with 19 bases between them. Germline values: CDR1 KGHSH, CDR2 LQKENI. CDR3: CASSPGGSNRGNTIYF. As DNA, the CDR3 is TGTGCCAGCTCCCCGGGGGGCTCGAACCGAGGAAACACCATATATTTT.

The chain is built from TRBV6-5 and TRBJ1-6; 8 bases line up with TRBD1. With 7 bases clipped from V and 4 bases from J, the junction kept 6 bases outside the gene matches. This CDR3 is built from 15 residues. CDR1 is MNHEY and CDR2 is SVGAGI in the germline V gene. The CDR3: CASTPGQAYNSPLHF. For the CDR3, the DNA is TGTGCCAGCACCCCGGGACAGGCATATAATTCACCCCTCCACTTT.

The chain couples TRBV28 to TRBJ1-1; D is undetermined. The germline gives CDR1 MDHEN, CDR2 SYDVKM. Trimming removed 2 bases from V and 0 bases from J, with 10 bases in between. CDR3 length equals 15 residues. CDR3 protein: CASSLIFNLNTEAFF. In nucleotides, the CDR3 is TGTGCCAGCAGTTTAATATTTAATCTGAACACTGAAGCTTTCTTT.

CDR3 bases: TGTGCCAGCAGTGGACAGGGGAACCAGCCCCAGCATTTT. It codes for CASSGQGNQPQHF. The chain recombines TRBV12-3 or TRBV12-4 with TRBJ1-5; the match to TRBD1 covers 9 bases. The CDR3 is 13 residues long. J gave up 7 bases and V 5 bases, and 3 bases lay outside the gene matches.

J is TRBJ1-6 and V is TRBV4-1; D might be TRBD1 (5 bases). The germline CDR1 and CDR2 sequences are MGHRA and YSYEKL. The CDR3 is 15 amino acids. V lost 1 base, J lost 9 bases, and 13 bases lay in between. In nucleotides, the CDR3 is TGCGCCAGCAGCCAAGGGGGGGGTCGGAGTTCACCCCTCCACTTT. Encoded protein: CASSQGGGRSSPLHF.

CDR3: CASSQMGTSGSYRYNEQFF. The CDR3 DNA is TGCGCCAGCAGTCAAATGGGAACTAGCGGGAGTTACCGGTACAATGAGCAGTTCTTC. The chain recombines TRBV23-1 with TRBJ2-1; TRBD2 matches 11 bases. TRBV23-1 is classed as an ORF, of uncertain function. Trimming took 2 bases from V and 4 from J; bases not matched to a gene: 13. The CDR3 consists of 19 residues.